This entry features one TCR beta chain sequence. The CDR3 is 16 residues long. This specimen belongs to a study of blood T cell repertoires in COVID-19. Across the study: The samples span acute and convalescent COVID-19 from the United States, Italy and Spain. In each case, the material was cDNA or gDNA derived from T cells, B-cell-depleted T cells, or PBMCs.

As processed by the authors: The assay estimated nucleated cells by amplifying reference gene primers. The data were produced by immunoSEQ multiplex PCR, yet TCRdb's version contains in-frame clones alone and is incomplete. Clone size and V and J calls were adopted from that table, with D and trimming inferred from the DNA. The sample yields approximately 40,000 clones, about 81% seen once. The specimen was peripheral blood. The source of this sequence is a human donor in a cohort sampled during active COVID-19. The chain is built from TRBV21-1 and TRBJ2-1; the table names TRBD1, a call not compared with the DNA. TRBV21-1 is deemed a pseudogene. Written as DNA, the CDR3 is TGTGCCAGCAGCCTAAGACCGGACAGGGACTACAATGAGCAGTTCTTC. Residues: CASSLRPDRDYNEQFF.